The 2 T cell receptor beta chains listed next were all sequenced from one sample in a study of read filtering for tumor transcriptome and immune sequencing. This library used approximately 0.4 ug RNA and molecular barcoded adaptors spanning alpha/delta and beta/gamma chains. TCRdb passed the reads through MiXCR, listing each CDR3 protein once. The sample records 40,000 or so distinct CDR3 sequences, 13% to 15% being singletons. The sequenced sample consisted of a population of CD138-negative cells sorted from bone marrow. These receptors were collected from a donor aged 40 or older with multiple myeloma.

This clonotype was found many times. The rearrangement joins TRBV6-6 to TRBJ2-5; D remains ambiguous. The V and J ends lost 4 bases and 5 bases respectively, with 11 bases between them. Germline CDR1 reads MNHNY; CDR2 reads SVGAGI (reference sequence). The CDR3 has 13 residues. The DNA for the CDR3 is TGTGCCAGCAGTTCAGTCCTGGGGGAGACCCAGTACTTC. Protein sequence: CASSSVLGETQYF.

In this sample, this clonotype turned up a few times. A much larger clone lies a single base off, so this may be a read error. This chain connects TRBV5-4 to TRBJ2-1; 11 bases agree with TRBD1. The CDR3 spans 15 residues. Germline V gene sequence: CDR1 SGHNT, CDR2 YYREEE (reference sequence). CDR3 sequence reads: CASSLGTGGYNGQFF. Here the CDR3 DNA reads TGTGCCAGCAGCCTGGGGACAGGGGGTTACAATGGGCAGTTCTTC. The variable domain in full, completed from reference TRBV5-4 and TRBJ2-1, reads ETGVTQSPTHLIKTRGQQVTLRCSSQSGHNTVSWYQQALGQGPQFIFQYYREEENGRGNFPPRFSGLQFPNYSSELNVNALELDDSALYLCASSLGTGGYNGQFFGPGTRLTVL.